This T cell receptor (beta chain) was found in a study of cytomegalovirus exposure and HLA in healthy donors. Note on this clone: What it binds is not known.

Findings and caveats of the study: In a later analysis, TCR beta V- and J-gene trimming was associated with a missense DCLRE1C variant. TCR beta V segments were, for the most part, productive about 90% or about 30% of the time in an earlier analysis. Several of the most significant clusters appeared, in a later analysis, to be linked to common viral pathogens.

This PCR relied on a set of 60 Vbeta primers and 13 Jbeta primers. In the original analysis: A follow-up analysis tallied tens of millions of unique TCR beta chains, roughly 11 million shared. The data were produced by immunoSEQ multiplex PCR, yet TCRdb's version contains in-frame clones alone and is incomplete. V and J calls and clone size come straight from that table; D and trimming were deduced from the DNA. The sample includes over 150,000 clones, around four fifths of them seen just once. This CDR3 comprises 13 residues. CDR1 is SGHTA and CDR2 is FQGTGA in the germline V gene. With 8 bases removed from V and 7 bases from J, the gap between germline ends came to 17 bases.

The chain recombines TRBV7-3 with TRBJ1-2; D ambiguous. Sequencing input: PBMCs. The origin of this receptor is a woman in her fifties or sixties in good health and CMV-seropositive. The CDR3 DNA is TGTGCCAGCGGCCCTGGTGAGAGCGGTGGCTACACCTTC. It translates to CASGPGESGGYTF. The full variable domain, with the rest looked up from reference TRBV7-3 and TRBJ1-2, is GAGVSQTPSNKVTEKGKYVELRCDPISGHTALYWYRQSLGQGPEFLIYFQGTGAADDSGLPNDRFFAVRPEGSVSTLKIQRTERGDSAVYLCASGPGESGGYTFGSGTRLTVV.